The 5 T cell receptor beta chains below were found in one sample sequenced in a study of blood T cell repertoires in COVID-19. Assay used: immunoSEQ multiplex PCR; TCRdb lists only in-frame clones, some missing. Among under 100,000 clones listed, roughly nine tenths were seen once. The sequenced sample consisted of peripheral blood. These receptors were taken from a man aged 55 to 69 with COVID-19, enrolled during active disease.

The rearrangement joins TRBV9 to TRBJ1-2, with D uncertain. Germline V CDR1 and CDR2: SGDLS, YYNGEE. V shed 0 bases and J shed 4 bases, with 10 bases lying between them. The CDR3 covers 14 residues. The CDR3 DNA reads TGTGCCAGCAGCGTAGCCGGAGACGTCTATGGCTACACCTTC. This codes for CASSVAGDVYGYTF.

This clone was counted at least ten times. The identical CDR3 is also encoded by other nucleotide sequences in the sample. The gene calls are TRBV14 and TRBJ2-5; 7 nucleotides agree with TRBD2. Germline trimming cut 5 bases from V and 2 bases from J; bases unmatched to any gene: 2. Germline values: CDR1 SGHDN, CDR2 FVKESK. The CDR3 is 13 residues long. CDR3 in amino acids: CASSWTSQETQYF. The CDR3 DNA reads TGTGCCAGCAGCTGGACTAGTCAAGAGACCCAGTACTTC. Combining the CDR3 with reference TRBV14 and TRBJ2-5 gives the whole variable domain EAGVTQFPSHSVIEKGQTVTLRCDPISGHDNLYWYRRVMGKEIKFLLHFVKESKQDESGMPNNRFLAERTGGTYSTLKVQPAELEDSGVYFCASSWTSQETQYFGPGTRLLVL.

The rearrangement joins TRBV7-8 to TRBJ2-7; a weak D match, TRBD2 (5 bases). CDR1 SGHVS and CDR2 FQNEAQ come from the germline V gene. There are 15 residues in the CDR3. Trimming pared 2 bases from V and 0 bases from J, leaving 11 bases between. CDR3 amino acids: CASSLSGSGSYEQYF. The CDR3 DNA is TGTGCCAGCAGCTTAAGTGGGAGTGGCTCCTACGAGCAGTACTTC.

This rearrangement joins TRBV15 to TRBJ2-1; 10 nucleotides line up with TRBD1. V lost 5 bases and J lost 4; bases outside the gene matches: 5. The CDR3 sequence is 15 residues long. Germline assignment: CDR1 LNHNV and CDR2 YYDKDF (reference sequence). The CDR3 bases are TGTGCCACCAGCGTCCGGGACAGGGGATACAATGAGCAGTTCTTC. The encoded protein is CATSVRDRGYNEQFF. The entire variable domain, with the rest obtained from reference TRBV15 and TRBJ2-1, is as follows: DAMVIQNPRYQVTQFGKPVTLSCSQTLNHNVMYWYQQKSSQAPKLLFHYYDKDFNNEADTPDNFQSRRPNTSFCFLDIRSPGLGDTAMYLCATSVRDRGYNEQFFGPGTRLTVL.

This clone occurred once. The CDR3 loop is CASSSTGGNQPQHF. The CDR3 DNA reads TGTGCCAGCAGCTCGACAGGGGGCAATCAGCCCCAGCATTTT. The chain recombines TRBV7-8 with TRBJ1-5; 8 bases match TRBD1. J was trimmed by 2 bases and V by 4 bases; bases with no gene match: 1. The germline CDR1 and CDR2 sequences are SGHVS and FQNEAQ. The CDR3 contains 14 residues. Combining the CDR3 with reference TRBV7-8 and TRBJ1-5 gives the whole variable domain GAGVSQSPRYKVAKRGQDVALRCDPISGHVSLFWYQQALGQGPEFLTYFQNEAQLDKSGLPSDRFFAERPEGSVSTLKIQRTQQEDSAVYLCASSSTGGNQPQHFGDGTRLSIL.